This TCR beta chain was sequenced during a study of blood T cell repertoires in COVID-19. For the study at large: Donors in the United States, Italy and Spain gave samples during acute or convalescent COVID-19. Sources were T cells, B-cell-depleted T cells, or PBMCs; the material itself was cDNA or gDNA.

With 0 bases removed from V and 4 bases from J, the gap between germline ends came to 12 bases. From germline, CDR1 is LGHNA and CDR2 YNFKEQ. The CDR3 consists of 15 residues. The table came from immunoSEQ multiplex PCR; TCRdb's copy has only in-frame clones and leaves some out. The repertoire has approximately 90,000 clones, 65% to 80% of them found once; the top ten carry approximately 51%. The TCR was taken from a human donor in a cohort sampled during active COVID-19. The chain joins TRBV4-2 to TRBJ1-2, with a weak D call TRBD1 (5 bases). The sequenced sample consisted of peripheral blood. The DNA of the CDR3 is TGTGCCAGCAGCCAAGAGAGGACAACAACCTATGGCTACACCTTC. Encoded protein: CASSQERTTTYGYTF.